These 12 T cell receptor beta chains originate from one sample sequenced in a study of early T cells in non-severe SARS-CoV-2 infection. TCRdb re-derived calls from the 5' RACE reads in MiXCR, one entry per CDR3 protein. Of about 48,000 distinct CDR3 sequences detected, approximately 9.8% appear once; the ten largest clones hold about 8.5%. The sequenced sample was whole blood. The receptor source for this set is an adult who was a healthcare worker with PCR-confirmed SARS-CoV-2 infection or an uninfected control (not recorded which).

This clonotype was observed many times. V is TRBV27 and J is TRBJ2-3; D is unresolved. With 3 bases removed from V and 6 bases from J, the gap between germline ends came to 10 bases. The CDR3 is 13 amino acids. The germline V gene has CDR1 MNHEY and CDR2 SMNVEV (reference sequence). The CDR3 region has the DNA TGTGCCAGCAGTTTTACCGTCACGGATACGCAGTATTTT. It yields the protein CASSFTVTDTQYF.

Points on this clonotype: The junction departs from the called germline gene at one end, perhaps through a read error. The J gene is TRBJ2-1, the V gene TRBV4-1; D may be TRBD2 (6 bases). This CDR3 spans 12 amino acids. Germline V lookup: CDR1 MGHRA, CDR2 YSYEKL. The CDR3 here is CASSQGLRERFF. For the CDR3, the DNA is TGCGCCAGCAGTCAGGGACTCCGGGAGCGGTTCTTC.

This clonotype was recorded many times. The chain links TRBV29-1 to TRBJ2-1, with a possible D match to TRBD2 (6 bases). V dropped 4 bases and J dropped 0 bases, with 10 bases sitting between them. The germline gives CDR1 SQVTM, CDR2 ANQGSEA. The CDR3 spans 14 residues. This CDR3 is CSVARGSSYNEQFF. CDR3 bases: TGCAGCGTTGCGCGGGGCAGCTCCTACAATGAGCAGTTCTTC.

The V and J genes are TRBV20-1 and TRBJ2-2, with 14 bases that match TRBD2. Germline trimming cut 0 bases from V and 6 bases from J; bases unmatched to any gene: 3. CDR1 and CDR2 (germline): DFQATT, SNEGSKA (reference sequence). This CDR3 contains 16 residues. The CDR3 DNA follows: TGCAGTGCTAGAGAACCGGGACTAGCGGGAGCCGGGGAGCTGTTTTTT. Translation: CSAREPGLAGAGELFF.

V and J are TRBV29-1 and TRBJ2-6; 11 bases line up with TRBD1. Germline V gives CDR1 SQVTM, CDR2 ANQGSEA. J gave up 2 bases and V 8 bases, and 14 bases lay outside the gene matches. The CDR3 has 18 amino acids. CDR3 sequence reads: CSTLRTGGFVAGANVLTF. The CDR3 bases are TGCAGCACCCTCCGGACAGGGGGCTTTGTCGCTGGGGCCAACGTCCTGACTTTC.

This clonotype was detected a few times. This sequence joins TRBV5-4 and TRBJ2-3, with D perhaps matching TRBD2 (8 bases). Germline CDR1 and CDR2: SGHNT and YYREEE (reference sequence). Trimming left V 4 bases short and J 3 bases short, with 18 bases between. The CDR3 runs 16 residues. CDR3: CASSPGGTAPTDTQYF. The DNA for the CDR3 is TGTGCCAGCAGCCCGGGAGGGACAGCTCCTACAGATACGCAGTATTTT.

The chain joins TRBV6-6 to TRBJ1-1, with D possibly TRBD1 on 5 matching bases. The germline V and J ends were trimmed by 8 bases and 4 bases, with 17 bases remaining between them. The germline gives CDR1 MNHNY, CDR2 SVGAGI (reference sequence). The CDR3 has 14 residues. CDR3 residues: CASVAFPRGTEAFF. As DNA, the CDR3 is TGTGCCAGCGTGGCCTTCCCTAGGGGCACTGAAGCTTTCTTT.

This clonotype has ten or more counts. The chain links TRBV20-1 to TRBJ2-1, with 10 positions matching TRBD2. CDR3 length equals 14 residues. V dropped 5 bases and J dropped 5; count of bases not matched to a gene: 6. Germline V lookup: CDR1 DFQATT, CDR2 SNEGSKA (reference sequence). The CDR3 coding sequence is TGCAGTGCTTTCTCGCTAGCGGGGGACAATGAGCAGTTCTTC. This encodes CSAFSLAGDNEQFF.

The chain joins TRBV29-1 to TRBJ1-1, with 8 bases identical to TRBD1. Germline lookup yields CDR1 SQVTM and CDR2 ANQGSEA. The CDR3 consists of 14 residues. V lost 7 bases, J lost 1 base, and 8 bases stayed unmatched. The CDR3 nucleotides are TGCAGCGGGGGAAACGGACAGGGGAACACTGAAGCTTTCTTT. Amino acids: CSGGNGQGNTEAFF.

The V call is TRBV4-2, the J call TRBJ2-1; 8 nucleotides align to TRBD2. The CDR3 sequence is 15 residues long. Germline V lookup: CDR1 LGHNA, CDR2 YNFKEQ. Germline trimming cut 5 bases from V and 6 bases from J; bases unmatched to any gene: 9. This CDR3 is CASSSPGLGANEQFF. The CDR3 bases are TGTGCCAGCAGCTCCCCGGGACTAGGGGCCAATGAGCAGTTCTTC.

J is TRBJ2-3 and V is TRBV7-9, with 9 bases fitting TRBD2. This CDR3 has 13 residues. Germline lookup yields CDR1 SEHNR and CDR2 FQNEAQ (reference sequence). V was clipped by 8 bases and J by 4 bases; unmatched bases: 4. The CDR3 reads CASRSGRSDTQYF. CDR3 coding DNA: TGTGCCAGCCGTAGCGGGAGATCAGATACGCAGTATTTT.

There are a few counts of this clonotype. The chain joins TRBV21-1 to TRBJ1-2; the table's D call, TRBD1, was not checked against the DNA. TRBV21-1 is a pseudogene segment. The CDR3 covers 12 residues. The CDR3 DNA sequence: TGTGCCCCCGGCCAGGGGGCGTGGGGCTACACCTTC. This codes for CAPGQGAWGYTF.